One sample yielded the 12 T cell receptor beta chains listed below, sequenced in a study of patients with pleural tuberculosis. One entry per CDR3 protein, called by TCRdb with MiXCR from the reads. Of approximately 53,000 distinct CDR3 sequences listed, approximately 7.5% were seen once; the top ten hold roughly 17%. Receptor source: a human donor with pleural tuberculosis.

This clonotype was recorded at least ten times. The rearrangement joins TRBV6-2 or TRBV6-3 to TRBJ1-1; D not certain. V was cut by 0 bases and J by 2 bases, with 7 bases left in between. Germline V lookup: CDR1 MNHEY, CDR2 SVGEGT. The CDR3 covers 14 residues. The CDR3 nucleotides are TGTGCCAGCAGTTACTCATTCGGAAACACTGAAGCTTTCTTT. Translating gives CASSYSFGNTEAFF.

This clonotype was seen at least ten times. This chain joins TRBV7-2 and TRBJ2-2; 8 positions agree with TRBD2. This CDR3 has 15 amino acids. Germline trimming cut 5 bases from V and 0 bases from J; bases unmatched to any gene: 2. Germline V gives CDR1 SGHTA, CDR2 FQGNSA. This chain's CDR3 is CASSLSGTNTGELFF. The CDR3 bases are TGTGCCAGCAGCCTTAGCGGGACGAACACCGGGGAGCTGTTTTTT.

J is TRBJ2-1 and V is TRBV3-1, with D perhaps matching TRBD1 (5 bases). The germline CDR1 and CDR2 sequences are LGHDT and YNNKEL (reference sequence). Trimming shortened V by 1 base and J by 7 bases, and 11 bases separated the two germline ends. The CDR3 spans 14 residues. For the CDR3, the DNA is TGTGCCAGCAGCCAAGGGGGCGCTGGGAATGAGCAGTTCTTC. It specifies CASSQGGAGNEQFF.

This clonotype occurred many times. CDR3 in DNA: TGTGCCAACCTGGGGGGGGAGCGGCAAGAGACCCAGTACTTC. Its protein product is CANLGGERQETQYF. The chain links TRBV27 to TRBJ2-5, with 7 bases identical to TRBD2. The V gene's germline CDR1 is MNHEY and CDR2 SMNVEV (reference sequence). V shed 10 bases, J shed 2 bases, and the junction held 10 bases outside the gene matches. This CDR3 has 14 amino acids.

This clonotype was seen ten or more times. The chain combines TRBV24-1 with TRBJ2-2; D is unclear. Germline assignment: CDR1 KGHDR and CDR2 SFDVKD. This CDR3 has 12 amino acids. V lost 6 bases and J 6 bases, leaving 7 bases between the germline ends. For the CDR3, the DNA is TGTGCCACCAGTACCAACCCCGGGGAGCTGTTTTTT. This translates into CATSTNPGELFF.

This clonotype was picked up many times. The chain is built from TRBV11-2 and TRBJ1-1; D is ambiguous. Trimming removed 2 bases from V and 4 bases from J, with 11 bases in between. In germline, CDR1 is SGHAT, CDR2 FQNNGV. The CDR3 is 14 residues long. The CDR3 spells CASSLMGWGTEAFF. The DNA of the CDR3 is TGTGCCAGCAGCTTAATGGGTTGGGGCACTGAAGCTTTCTTT.

There are a few counts of this clonotype. The chain couples TRBV11-2 to TRBJ2-7; a possible D gene is TRBD2 (6 bases). Between the trimmed V and J ends, which lost 6 bases and 3 bases, there was a span of 15 bases. Germline V gene sequence: CDR1 SGHAT, CDR2 FQNNGV. The CDR3 is 14 amino acids. The CDR3 loop reads CASRFLGRGYEQYF. The CDR3 DNA sequence: TGTGCCAGCAGATTCCTTGGGCGGGGCTACGAGCAGTACTTC.

In this sample, this clonotype turned up many times. In DNA, the CDR3 is TGTGCCAGCAGCTCACCGGACAGCTTCACAGATACGCAGTATTTT. It yields the protein CASSSPDSFTDTQYF. This sequence joins TRBV7-1 and TRBJ2-3; D is perhaps TRBD1 (6 bases). TRBV7-1 has ORF status, its function being uncertain. This CDR3 region has 15 residues. Trimming removed 2 bases at V and 2 bases at J, with 11 bases between.

The table lists this clonotype with many counts. The chain couples TRBV11-2 to TRBJ2-1; D call uncertain. The CDR3 runs 14 residues. Germline V gene sequence: CDR1 SGHAT, CDR2 FQNNGV. Trimming removed 5 bases from V and 6 bases from J, with 14 bases in between. CDR3 sequence (DNA): TGTGCCAGCAGCGGTTCTGTCCGACCCAATGAGCAGTTCTTC. Translated, it gives CASSGSVRPNEQFF.

This clonotype was picked up many times. The genes are TRBV20-1 and TRBJ2-5; D might be TRBD1 (6 bases). Deletions cut 1 base from V and 7 bases from J, with 16 bases between. This CDR3 is built from 14 residues. Per germline, CDR1 DFQATT and CDR2 SNEGSKA (reference sequence). The CDR3 is CSARVDSASGTQYF. The CDR3 nucleotides are TGCAGTGCTAGAGTGGACAGCGCGTCCGGGACCCAGTACTTC.

The sample holds many counts of this clonotype. This rearrangement joins TRBV12-3 or TRBV12-4 to TRBJ2-5; D remains unclear. Trimming took 6 bases from V and 5 from J, leaving 13 bases between them. The CDR3 spans 13 residues. The CDR3 sequence is CASSPQERETQYF. In DNA, the CDR3 is TGTGCCAGCAGCCCCCAAGAGAGGGAGACCCAGTACTTC.

The table lists this clonotype with many counts. The V call is TRBV11-1, the J call TRBJ2-1, with D perhaps TRBD1 (5 bases). The CDR3 has 13 amino acids. Germline values: CDR1 SGHAT, CDR2 FQDESV (reference sequence). With 1 base removed from V and 6 bases from J, the gap between germline ends came to 7 bases. The CDR3 spells CASSLGGGNEQFF. The CDR3, as DNA: TGTGCCAGCAGCTTAGGGGGCGGCAATGAGCAGTTCTTC.